Listed below are T cell receptor beta chains from one sample, sequenced in a study of blood T cell repertoires in COVID-19. The assay was immunoSEQ multiplex PCR, and TCRdb's table has in-frame clones only and misses some. The sample gives fewer than 400,000 clones, around 90% of which show up once; about 3% is in the top ten. The sequenced material came from peripheral blood. All receptors come from a human donor in a cohort sampled during active COVID-19. Each CDR3 is given with its conserved first and last residue. The order of the fields is clone size, J gene, V gene, D gene, CDR3 protein, CDR3 DNA. A D gene is named only where the DNA matches it firmly. Only some rows state a clone size, as once, few, many or a class for expanded clones.

>.|TRBJ2-7|TRBV18|.
CASRGVGEQYF
TGTGCCAGCCGCGGCGTGGGCGAGCAGTACTTC
>many|TRBJ2-7|TRBV7-9|.
CASSPFQGAPDEQYF
TGTGCCAGCAGCCCGTTCCAGGGCGCCCCGGACGAGCAGTACTTC
>.|TRBJ2-5|TRBV9|.
CASSASALVQNPQETQYF
TGTGCCAGCAGCGCCTCCGCGCTGGTACAGAATCCCCAAGAGACCCAGTACTTC
>.|TRBJ2-7|TRBV7-8|.
CASSLFREQYF
TGTGCCAGCAGCTTATTTAGAGAGCAGTACTTC
>.|TRBJ1-4|TRBV28|TRBD1
CASKWGQVNEKLFF
TGTGCCAGCAAGTGGGGACAGGTCAATGAAAAACTGTTTTTT
>.|TRBJ1-5|TRBV10-1|.
CASNLQGSYSNQPQHF
TGCGCCAGCAATTTGCAGGGAAGCTATAGCAATCAGCCCCAGCATTTT
>.|TRBJ2-1|TRBV9|.
CASSGPHPDRSSYNEQFF
TGTGCCAGCAGCGGACCCCACCCTGACAGAAGCTCCTACAATGAGCAGTTCTTC
>.|TRBJ2-5|TRBV6-5|.
CASSPTGPQETQYF
TGTGCCAGCAGCCCAACAGGGCCCCAAGAGACCCAGTACTTC
>.|TRBJ2-1|TRBV10-3|.
CATFARDSNEQFF
TGTGCCACATTCGCGAGGGACTCTAATGAGCAGTTCTTC
>few|TRBJ2-7|TRBV5-1|.
CAFRTGRKGETYEQYF
TGCGCCTTTAGGACCGGGAGGAAGGGGGAAACCTACGAGCAGTACTTC
>.|TRBJ1-5|TRBV27|.
CARGGGVSSNQPQHF
TGTGCCAGAGGGGGGGGCGTTTCTAGCAATCAGCCCCAGCATTTT
>.|TRBJ1-3|TRBV7-8|.
CASTIQGFSGNTIYF
TGTGCCAGCACCATTCAGGGATTCTCTGGAAACACCATATATTTT
>.|TRBJ1-2|TRBV5-6|TRBD1
CASSGDRLGYTF
TGTGCCAGCAGCGGGGACAGGCTTGGCTACACCTTC
>.|TRBJ2-3|TRBV6-5|TRBD2
CASRTGGDYTQYF
TGTGCCAGCAGGACCGGGGGGGACTATACGCAGTATTTT
>.|TRBJ1-3|TRBV30|TRBD1
CAWIQDRAGNTIYF
TGTGCCTGGATCCAGGACAGGGCTGGAAACACCATATATTTT
>.|TRBJ2-7|TRBV7-9|TRBD1
CASSGPGTGNEQYF
TGTGCCAGCAGCGGACCCGGGACAGGGAACGAGCAGTACTTC
>.|TRBJ1-4|TRBV9|.
CASSPGQKTNEKLFF
TGTGCCAGCAGCCCCGGACAGAAAACTAATGAAAAACTGTTTTTT
>.|TRBJ1-1|TRBV7-7|.
CASSLTPNTEAFF
TGTGCCAGCAGCTTAACACCGAACACTGAAGCTTTCTTT
>.|TRBJ2-1|TRBV18|TRBD1
CASSPGQGSLQNEQFF
TGTGCCAGCTCACCCGGACAGGGATCGCTGCAGAATGAGCAGTTCTTC
>.|TRBJ2-7|TRBV10-3|.
CAISGASRNEQYF
TGTGCCATCTCAGGGGCCTCCAGAAACGAGCAGTACTTC
>.|TRBJ1-1|TRBV11-2|.
CASSFNRENTEAFF
TGTGCCAGCAGCTTCAACAGGGAGAACACTGAAGCTTTCTTT
>.|TRBJ1-6|TRBV9|.
CASSVGSDSPLHF
TGTGCCAGCAGCGTAGGTTCGGATTCACCCCTCCACTTT
>.|TRBJ1-4|TRBV5-1|.
CASSLNGGNEKLFF
TGCGCCAGCAGCTTAAACGGCGGAAATGAAAAACTGTTTTTT
>.|TRBJ2-2|TRBV9|TRBD2
CASTRSGRNTGELFF
TGTGCCAGCACCAGGAGCGGGAGGAACACCGGGGAGCTGTTTTTT